A selection of T cell receptor beta chains follows, all from one sample in a study of CD8 T cells in ankylosing spondylitis. TCRdb re-called the 5' RACE reads through MiXCR, storing one row per CDR3 protein. The data contain 250,000 to 400,000 distinct CDR3 sequences, roughly 10% of them seen just once; the ten biggest clones take up about 10%. The specimen was blood, either unsorted or a sorted T cell fraction (not recorded which). Receptor source: a female donor with ankylosing spondylitis or in good health (not recorded which). Each CDR3 is given with its conserved first and last residue. The D gene is left open where the match is weak. Expanded clones get a size class; other rows say once, few or many, or leave the size out.

J | D | size | V | DNA | CDR3
TRBJ2-7 | NA | many | TRBV5-1 | TGCGCCAGCAGCAATGGAGCTGCTTACGAGCAGTACTTC | CASSNGAAYEQYF
TRBJ2-7 | NA | few | TRBV20-1 | TGCAGTGCCCCTGGAGCCAGGGAAGTCGAGCAGTACTTC | CSAPGAREVEQYF
TRBJ2-7 | NA | many | TRBV5-6 | TGTGCCAGCAAGGATAGAAACGAGCAGTACTTC | CASKDRNEQYF
TRBJ2-1 | TRBD2 | NA | TRBV12-3/TRBV12-4 | TGTGCCAGCACTTTGAGGACTAGATACAATGAGCAGTTCTTC | CASTLRTRYNEQFF
TRBJ2-4 | TRBD1 | NA | TRBV5-1 | TGCGCCAGCAGGGACAGGGGGCGGAACATTCAGTACTTC | CASRDRGRNIQYF
TRBJ2-1 | NA | many | TRBV7-6 | TGTGCCAGCAGCGCCATGTTTGTGGTGGGAGGCAAGAATGAGCAGTTCTTC | CASSAMFVVGGKNEQFF
TRBJ1-1 | NA | few | TRBV28 | TGTGCCAGCAGCCCAATTCAAGGGACGGAAGCTTTCTTT | CASSPIQGTEAFF
TRBJ1-1 | NA | many | TRBV20-1 | TGCAGTGCTAGAGAAGTTCCTGATAGTTTCTTT | CSAREVPDSFF
TRBJ2-4 | NA | NA | TRBV7-2 | TGTGCCAGCAGCTTAGTTGGGGGGCGCGGGGCCAAAAACATTCAGTACTTC | CASSLVGGRGAKNIQYF
TRBJ2-2 | TRBD2 | few | TRBV9 | TGTGCCAGCAGCCCCACCGGGGGGGCAGCCCCCGGGGAGCTGTTTTTT | CASSPTGGAAPGELFF
TRBJ2-1 | NA | NA | TRBV18 | TGTGCCAGCTCAACAACCGGGACGCTCTCCTACAATGAGCAGTTCTTC | CASSTTGTLSYNEQFF
TRBJ1-1 | TRBD1 | few | TRBV7-2 | TGTGCCAGCAGCTTACGTGGGACAGCCAACCTGAACACTGAAGCTTTCTTT | CASSLRGTANLNTEAFF
TRBJ2-2 | TRBD1 | few | TRBV7-9 | TGTGCCAGCAGCCGTGGGACAGGGAGAGCCGGGGAGCTGTTTTTT | CASSRGTGRAGELFF
TRBJ1-2 | TRBD1 | many | TRBV5-1 | TGCGCCAGCAGCCTAGACAGGGGAGCTAACTATGGCTACACCTTC | CASSLDRGANYGYTF
TRBJ2-1 | NA | many | TRBV7-2 | TGTGCCAGCAGCTTAGATCCGGGGGAACACAATGAGCAGTTCTTC | CASSLDPGEHNEQFF
TRBJ2-3 | TRBD2 | NA | TRBV20-1 | TGCAGTGCTAGAGGACAAGCGGGAAGGGAAGATACGCAGTATTTT | CSARGQAGREDTQYF
TRBJ2-2 | TRBD2 | many | TRBV20-1 | TGCAGTGCCAGGACTAGCGGGAGGAGAACCGGGGAGCTGTTTTTT | CSARTSGRRTGELFF
TRBJ2-5 | TRBD1 | many | TRBV7-9 | TGTGCCAGCAGCTTAGGGGGACCGGGACAGCAAGAGACCCAGTACTTC | CASSLGGPGQQETQYF
TRBJ1-6 | NA | many | TRBV7-2 | TGTGCCAGCAGCTTAGTTAAAGCCTATAATTCACCCCTCCACTTT | CASSLVKAYNSPLHF
TRBJ2-2 | TRBD2 | many | TRBV12-3/TRBV12-4 | TGTGCCAGCAGTTTCCCGCGGGGGGCCTACACCGGGGAGCTGTTTTTT | CASSFPRGAYTGELFF
TRBJ1-5 | NA | few | TRBV18 | TGTGCCAGCTCACCACTACAGGACAATCAGCCCCAGCATTTT | CASSPLQDNQPQHF
TRBJ2-1 | NA | few | TRBV7-9 | TGTGCCAGCAGCTTCTTTCGGGGAAAGCACAATGAGCAGTTCTTC | CASSFFRGKHNEQFF
TRBJ1-2 | NA | NA | TRBV20-1 | TGCAGTGCTAGAACAAAAAAGGGGGGCCCTAACTATGGCTACACCTTC | CSARTKKGGPNYGYTF
TRBJ1-6 | NA | NA | TRBV9 | TGTGCCAGCAGCGTAGCGGAGACAGCGAATTCACCCCTCCACTTT | CASSVAETANSPLHF
TRBJ2-4 | TRBD1 | many | TRBV19 | TGTGCCAGTAGTAACCCGGGACAGGCGGTCATTCAGTACTTC | CASSNPGQAVIQYF
TRBJ2-7 | NA | many | TRBV7-8 | TGTGCCAGCAGCCCTACGGGGGTCCCCTACGAGCAGTACTTC | CASSPTGVPYEQYF
TRBJ2-6 | TRBD1 | NA | TRBV5-1 | TGCGCCAGCAGCTTGAGGACAGGGTTCTCTGGGGCCAACGTCCTGACTTTC | CASSLRTGFSGANVLTF
TRBJ2-7 | NA | many | TRBV5-1 | TGCGCCAGCAGCTTCGGTCCACCTACCTACGAGCAGTACTTC | CASSFGPPTYEQYF
TRBJ2-1 | TRBD2 | many | TRBV20-1 | TGCAGTGCCAGGAGGCTAGCGGGATACAATGAGCAGTTCTTC | CSARRLAGYNEQFF
TRBJ1-5 | TRBD1 | few | TRBV7-2 | TGTGCCAGCACCGGGACAGCACAACAGCCCCAGCATTTT | CASTGTAQQPQHF
TRBJ2-3 | NA | many | TRBV3-1 | TGTGCCAGCAGCCAATTCCTAGCTCCGGATACGCAGTATTTT | CASSQFLAPDTQYF
TRBJ2-7 | TRBD2 | NA | TRBV28 | TGTGCCAGCAGTTTGATTTTAGCAGGGAGGGCCAACGAGCAGTACTTC | CASSLILAGRANEQYF
TRBJ2-7 | NA | many | TRBV25-1 | TGTGCCAGCAGTGAAAGATTTAGCTACGAGCAGTACTTC | CASSERFSYEQYF
TRBJ1-5 | NA | many | TRBV29-1 | TGCAGCGTCGCGGCGGGAGGGGGATGGGATCAGCCCCAGCATTTT | CSVAAGGGWDQPQHF
TRBJ2-6 | TRBD1 | many | TRBV20-1 | TGCAGTGCGTCGGGACAGCTCTCTGGGGCCAACGTCCTGACTTTC | CSASGQLSGANVLTF
TRBJ2-1 | TRBD1 | few | TRBV7-2 | TGTGCCAGCAGCGGACAGGGGGCCTACAATGAGCAGTTCTTC | CASSGQGAYNEQFF
TRBJ1-1 | TRBD1 | NA | TRBV3-1 | TGTGCCAGCAGCCACCGAGGGGGGACAGGGGGCACTGAAGCTTTCTTT | CASSHRGGTGGTEAFF
TRBJ2-2 | TRBD1 | NA | TRBV29-1 | TGCAGCGTTGAAGGCCCAGGGGGCACCGGGGAGCTGTTTTTT | CSVEGPGGTGELFF
TRBJ1-5 | NA | many | TRBV6-1 | TGTGCCAGCAGTGAGTCCGGAGCGAGACGGCCCCAGCATTTT | CASSESGARRPQHF
TRBJ2-2 | NA | many | TRBV20-1 | TGCAGTGCTAGTTCGGCTAGCCGCCGCACCGGGGAGCTGTTTTTT | CSASSASRRTGELFF
TRBJ1-1 | TRBD1 | NA | TRBV18 | TGTGCCAGCTCACCCACCCGGACAGGGAACACTGAAGCTTTCTTT | CASSPTRTGNTEAFF
TRBJ1-6 | NA | NA | TRBV11-2 | TGTGCCAGCAGCTTGGTCGCGTCACCCCTCCACTTT | CASSLVASPLHF
TRBJ2-1 | NA | many | TRBV20-1 | TGCAGTGCCCAGCAGTTTTCCGGCTCCTACAATGAGCAGTTCTTC | CSAQQFSGSYNEQFF
TRBJ2-7 | NA | many | TRBV28 | TGTGCCAGCACTATGAGACAGGTTCGCTACGAGCAGTACTTC | CASTMRQVRYEQYF
TRBJ1-2 | NA | few | TRBV20-1 | TGCAGTGCCCAACAGGGTCAAGTCTATGGCTACACCTTC | CSAQQGQVYGYTF
TRBJ2-5 | NA | many | TRBV5-1 | TGCGCCAGCAGCCCGGCGGTGTACCAAGAGACCCAGTACTTC | CASSPAVYQETQYF
TRBJ2-3 | TRBD2 | many | TRBV7-2 | TGTGCCAGCAGCCCCCAGCGGGGGACAGATACGCAGTATTTT | CASSPQRGTDTQYF
TRBJ1-6 | NA | many | TRBV20-1 | TGCAGTGCTAGGGGGGGCAGGACCTCCTATAATTCACCCCTCCACTTT | CSARGGRTSYNSPLHF
TRBJ2-7 | NA | many | TRBV28 | TGTGCCAGCAGTTCCAACAACGAGCAGTACTTC | CASSSNNEQYF
TRBJ2-1 | TRBD2 | many | TRBV5-1 | TGCGCCAGCAGCCAGGGACTAGCGGGGTTTAACTCCTACAATGAGCAGTTCTTC | CASSQGLAGFNSYNEQFF
TRBJ1-5 | NA | NA | TRBV5-1 | TGCGCCAGCAGCTCGGCTGGTATGGGCAATCAGCCCCAGCATTTT | CASSSAGMGNQPQHF